The entry that follows covers one T cell receptor (beta chain) sequence. The data were taken from a study of T cell responses to AZD1222 COVID-19 vaccine. From germline, CDR1 is SGDLS and CDR2 YYNGEE. This CDR3 has 15 residues. Trimming at V came to 3 bases and at J to 4 bases, leaving 3 bases not matched to a gene. Clones were read by immunoSEQ multiplex PCR, and TCRdb kept only the in-frame ones, dropping some. Among 150,000 to 170,000 clones listed, about 90% were seen once. The specimen comprised peripheral blood, sampled on day 0 of MenACWY control vaccination. The V and J genes are TRBV9 and TRBJ2-3; 12 bases align to TRBD1. The clonotype was recovered from an adult in good health. The CDR3 nucleotides are TGTGCCAGCAGCGCGGGGACAGGGGGCCCAGATACGCAGTATTTT. This codes for CASSAGTGGPDTQYF. Based on the CDR3 plus reference TRBV9 and TRBJ2-3, the full variable domain is DSGVTQTPKHLITATGQRVTLRCSPRSGDLSVYWYQQSLDQGLQFLIQYYNGEERAKGNILERFSAQQFPDLHSELNLSSLELGDSALYFCASSAGTGGPDTQYFGPGTRLTVL.